This is a list of T cell receptor beta chains from one sample in a study of human T cells and chemical hapten exposure. TCRdb recomputed calls from the RACE reads with MiXCR, one row per CDR3 protein. This sample yields roughly 50,000 distinct CDR3 sequences, of which 11% are seen a single time; under 2% belongs to the top ten. The sequences come from whole blood, collected in connection with sensitization to the hapten diphenylcyclopropenone (DPC). These receptors originate from a woman aged 40 to 50 with alopecia areata. Some clones in this sample may be carry-over from other donors' samples. Both conserved end residues are part of each CDR3. D genes are given only for firm matches. Size is stated for part of the rows, as once, few or many counts, or as a class when the clone is expanded.

TGTGCCAGCAGCGTCGCACAGAACACTGAAGCTTTCTTT	CASSVAQNTEAFF	NA	TRBV9	TRBJ1-1	once
TGTGCCAGCTCACCGGACAGAACAGAAAAACTGTTTTTT	CASSPDRTEKLFF	NA	TRBV18	TRBJ1-4	NA
TGTGCTAGTGGTCGGGGGGTACAAGAGACCCAGTACTTC	CASGRGVQETQYF	TRBD2	TRBV12-5	TRBJ2-5	NA
TGTGCCAGCAGTGAAGCCCAGGGGGGCCAGCCCCAGCATTTT	CASSEAQGGQPQHF	TRBD1	TRBV6-1	TRBJ1-5	NA
TGTGCCAGCAGTTTACGGCAGGGGGCGCCTAATTCACCCCTCCACTTT	CASSLRQGAPNSPLHF	TRBD1	TRBV28	TRBJ1-6	few
TGTGCCAGCAGCCCCAGACTAGCCGAAGTAGGTCCAGATACGCAGTATTTT	CASSPRLAEVGPDTQYF	TRBD2	TRBV11-2	TRBJ2-3	NA
TGTGCCAGCAGGGGAACTAGGGCGCATGGCTACACCTTC	CASRGTRAHGYTF	NA	TRBV7-8	TRBJ1-2	few
TGTGCCAGCTCTCTCCAGGAACTAGCGGGAAGCAATGAGCAGTTCTTC	CASSLQELAGSNEQFF	TRBD2	TRBV18	TRBJ2-1	few
TGTGCCAGTAGTATAGGGCGACAGCCCCAGCATTTT	CASSIGRQPQHF	NA	TRBV19	TRBJ1-5	few
TGTGCCAGCAGCAACCCGTCGACTAGCGGGGGCCCTTACTACAATGAGCAGTTCTTC	CASSNPSTSGGPYYNEQFF	NA	TRBV21-1	TRBJ2-1	NA
TGTGCCAGCAGCCTCGCACGGGGGGCCAATGAGCAGTTCTTC	CASSLARGANEQFF	NA	TRBV9	TRBJ2-1	few
TGTGCCAGCTTCCGGGACAGGGAACAAGAGACCCAGTACTTC	CASFRDREQETQYF	TRBD1	TRBV2	TRBJ2-5	many
TGCAGTGCTAGGGCCCCTGGGGAAAACATTCAGTACTTC	CSARAPGENIQYF	NA	TRBV20-1	TRBJ2-4	NA
TGCAGTGCCCCCCCCCTAGCGGTTAACAATGAGCAGTTCTTC	CSAPPLAVNNEQFF	TRBD2	TRBV20-1	TRBJ2-1	few
TGTGCCACCAGTGAAAGGGGATACGAGCAGTACTTC	CATSERGYEQYF	NA	TRBV24-1	TRBJ2-7	many
TGTGCCAGCAGCCCCCGGGACAGGGGCTCCGAGCAGTACTTC	CASSPRDRGSEQYF	TRBD1	TRBV7-8	TRBJ2-7	many
TGCGCCAGCAGTGAGGGACAGGGGGTGAATTTCCGGAACACTGAAGCTTTCTTT	CASSEGQGVNFRNTEAFF	TRBD1	TRBV10-2	TRBJ1-1	NA
TGTACCAGCATGACCGGGACTAGCGGGAGGAGAGATACGCAGTATTTT	CTSMTGTSGRRDTQYF	TRBD2	TRBV2	TRBJ2-3	once
TGCAGCGTTGGGGGACAGGGGAACACTGAAGCTTTCTTT	CSVGGQGNTEAFF	TRBD1	TRBV29-1	TRBJ1-1	medium-sized
TGTGCCTGGAGTGTACGAGCGGGAGGCCCGTCGGACTTC	CAWSVRAGGPSDF	TRBD2	TRBV30	TRBJ2-7	NA
TGTGCCAGCAGCTCCCGGGGCGGGGGCCACGAGCAGTACTTC	CASSSRGGGHEQYF	NA	TRBV11-3	TRBJ2-7	NA
TGTGCCAGCAGTTTGCCCGGGACTGAGAATTCACCCCTCCACTTT	CASSLPGTENSPLHF	NA	TRBV28	TRBJ1-6	many
TGTGCCAGCGCTTCCTGGGCTAGCGGTAGCACAGATACGCAGTATTTT	CASASWASGSTDTQYF	TRBD2	TRBV19	TRBJ2-3	many
TGTGCCAGCAGCAAAGGCGGCCAATGTCCTAACTCCTACAATGAGCAGTTCTTC	CASSKGGQCPNSYNEQFF	NA	TRBV7-4	TRBJ2-1	few
TGTGCCTGGAGTGTAAAGGGTAGCAATCAGCCCCAGCATTTT	CAWSVKGSNQPQHF	NA	TRBV30	TRBJ1-5	many
TGTGCCGCCCGAGGGGCAGCAAATTCACCCCTCCACTTT	CAARGAANSPLHF	NA	TRBV10-3	TRBJ1-6	many
TGTGCCAGCAGCCCCGCCGGGGGATATGAGCAGTTCTTC	CASSPAGGYEQFF	NA	TRBV7-9	TRBJ2-1	NA
TGCAGTGCTAGCCAAGAGACCCAGTACTTC	CSASQETQYF	NA	TRBV20-1	TRBJ2-5	many
TGTGCCAGCGCTAGAGCGGGAGGGTCAGTAGATACGCAGTATTTT	CASARAGGSVDTQYF	TRBD2	TRBV9	TRBJ2-3	many
TGTGCCAGCAGTCAGGAACAGGGGTGGATTACCGGGGAGCTGTTTTTT	CASSQEQGWITGELFF	TRBD1	TRBV12-3/TRBV12-4	TRBJ2-2	NA
TGTGCCAGCAGTCCGACGACAGGGGGCGTTAACACCGGGGAGCTGTTTTTT	CASSPTTGGVNTGELFF	TRBD1	TRBV12-3/TRBV12-4	TRBJ2-2	NA
TGTGCCAGCAGCCCCAGGGGCCGGGCGCAGTTCTTC	CASSPRGRAQFF	NA	TRBV3-1	TRBJ2-1	few
TGCGCCAGCAGCCAAGAACGGCTGACCGGGGAGCTGTTTTTT	CASSQERLTGELFF	NA	TRBV4-3	TRBJ2-2	few
TGTGCCAGCAGCTTAGATTCGGGGTTCGATGAGCAGTTCTTC	CASSLDSGFDEQFF	NA	TRBV11-3	TRBJ2-1	many
TGTGCCAGCACCCTGACTAGCGATGAGCAGTTCTTC	CASTLTSDEQFF	TRBD2	TRBV6-1	TRBJ2-1	many
TGTGCCAGCAGCCCGCGACAGGGTCTGTACGAGCAGTACTTC	CASSPRQGLYEQYF	TRBD1	TRBV9	TRBJ2-7	many
TGTGCCAGCTCACCACAGGGTTTCGACTATGGCTACACCTTC	CASSPQGFDYGYTF	NA	TRBV18	TRBJ1-2	NA
TGCAGCGCGGGGGACTGGGAGGATGAGCAGTTCTTC	CSAGDWEDEQFF	NA	TRBV29-1	TRBJ2-1	few
TGTGCCAGCTCACCACCGGGGGCCCCTGGGGCCAACGTCCTGACTTTC	CASSPPGAPGANVLTF	NA	TRBV18	TRBJ2-6	many
TGTGCCAGCAGCCCCCGACAGGGACGGTCCTATAATTCACCCCTCCACTTT	CASSPRQGRSYNSPLHF	TRBD1	TRBV11-2	TRBJ1-6	many
TGTGCCAGCAGCGCCCATAACAGGGCCCCAGATACGCAGTATTTT	CASSAHNRAPDTQYF	NA	TRBV9	TRBJ2-3	NA
TGCGCCAGCAGCTTGTTGGTCAGGGGGGAAGAGACCCAGTACTTC	CASSLLVRGEETQYF	NA	TRBV5-1	TRBJ2-5	many
TGTGCCAGCAGCCAAGATCGGTACGAGCAGTACTTC	CASSQDRYEQYF	NA	TRBV3-1	TRBJ2-7	few
TGTGCCACCAGCAGAGAGCCTGGACAGGCTGAAAAACTGTTTTTT	CATSREPGQAEKLFF	TRBD1	TRBV15	TRBJ1-4	few
TGTGCCAGCAGCTTGTACGGCACAGATACGCAGTATTTT	CASSLYGTDTQYF	NA	TRBV5-4	TRBJ2-3	many
TGTGCCAGTACCAACTTGGGGGGACTTAACTATGGCTACACCTTC	CASTNLGGLNYGYTF	NA	TRBV19	TRBJ1-2	many
TGTGCCAGCAGGGACTCCTTGGGGGGCCGCTCCTACGAGCAGTACTTC	CASRDSLGGRSYEQYF	NA	TRBV12-3/TRBV12-4	TRBJ2-7	many
TGTGCCAGCAGCTACCAGACAGTCCGTGGCTACACCTTC	CASSYQTVRGYTF	NA	TRBV7-9	TRBJ1-2	NA
TGCGCCAGCAGCTTGGAGGAGACCCGGTACTTC	CASSLEETRYF	NA	TRBV5-1	TRBJ2-5	few
TGTGCTAGCAGCTCCGGACTAGGCAATGAGCAGTTCTTC	CASSSGLGNEQFF	TRBD2	TRBV7-7	TRBJ2-1	many
TGCAGCGTTGGTGAACCCTACGAGCAGTACTTC	CSVGEPYEQYF	NA	TRBV29-1	TRBJ2-7	many
TGTGCTAGTGGTTTAGGGACAGGGGGCTTCGGCGAGCAGTACTTC	CASGLGTGGFGEQYF	TRBD1	TRBV12-5	TRBJ2-7	NA
TGTGCCAGCAGCCCTCCCGGGACAGGCAGCGATTACAATGAGCAGTTCTTC	CASSPPGTGSDYNEQFF	TRBD1	TRBV3-1	TRBJ2-1	many
TGCGCCAGCAGTCAATCGATCCCCTCCTACGAGCAGTACTTC	CASSQSIPSYEQYF	NA	TRBV23-1	TRBJ2-7	NA
TGTGCCAGCAGGTTAGCGGGGAAGGGCACAGATACGCAGTATTTT	CASRLAGKGTDTQYF	TRBD2	TRBV28	TRBJ2-3	NA
TGCGCCAGCAGTGAGAGAGCGGGGGGGTCCACAGATACGCAGTATTTT	CASSERAGGSTDTQYF	TRBD2	TRBV10-1	TRBJ2-3	NA
TGTGCCAGCAGCCCCGACAGTTATAGCAATCAGCCCCAGCATTTT	CASSPDSYSNQPQHF	NA	TRBV2	TRBJ1-5	many
TGTGCCAGCAGCTTAGGGTGGACAGGGGGTTCCGAGCAGTACTTC	CASSLGWTGGSEQYF	TRBD1	TRBV7-8	TRBJ2-7	few
TGCAGTGCTAGGGGGCAGGGCGATTTTCAGTACTTC	CSARGQGDFQYF	NA	TRBV20-1	TRBJ2-7	NA